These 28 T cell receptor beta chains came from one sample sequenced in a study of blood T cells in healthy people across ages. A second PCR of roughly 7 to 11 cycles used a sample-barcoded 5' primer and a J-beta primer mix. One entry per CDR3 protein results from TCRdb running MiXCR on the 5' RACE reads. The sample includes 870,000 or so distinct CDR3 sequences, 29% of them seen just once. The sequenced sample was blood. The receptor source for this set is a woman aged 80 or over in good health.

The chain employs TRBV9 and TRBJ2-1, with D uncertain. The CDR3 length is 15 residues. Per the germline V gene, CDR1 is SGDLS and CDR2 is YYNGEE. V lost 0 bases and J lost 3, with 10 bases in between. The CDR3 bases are TGTGCCAGCAGCGTAGATCCGGGTGTCTACAATGAGCAGTTCTTC. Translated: CASSVDPGVYNEQFF. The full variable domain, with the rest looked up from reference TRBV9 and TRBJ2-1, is DSGVTQTPKHLITATGQRVTLRCSPRSGDLSVYWYQQSLDQGLQFLIQYYNGEERAKGNILERFSAQQFPDLHSELNLSSLELGDSALYFCASSVDPGVYNEQFFGPGTRLTVL.

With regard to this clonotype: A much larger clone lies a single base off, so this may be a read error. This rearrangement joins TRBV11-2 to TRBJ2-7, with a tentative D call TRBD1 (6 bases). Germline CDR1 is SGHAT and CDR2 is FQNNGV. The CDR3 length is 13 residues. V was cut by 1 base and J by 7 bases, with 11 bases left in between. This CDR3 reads CASSLAGAREQYV. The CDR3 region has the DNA TGTGCCAGCAGCTTAGCAGGGGCACGAGAGCAGTACGTC.

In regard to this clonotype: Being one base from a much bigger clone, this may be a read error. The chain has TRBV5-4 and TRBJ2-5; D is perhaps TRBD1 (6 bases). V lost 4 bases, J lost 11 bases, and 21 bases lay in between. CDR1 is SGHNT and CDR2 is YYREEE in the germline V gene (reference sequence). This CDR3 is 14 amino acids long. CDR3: CASSAQDRLNEQYF. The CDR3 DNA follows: TGTGCCAGCAGCGCCCAGGACAGACTTAATGAGCAGTACTTC.

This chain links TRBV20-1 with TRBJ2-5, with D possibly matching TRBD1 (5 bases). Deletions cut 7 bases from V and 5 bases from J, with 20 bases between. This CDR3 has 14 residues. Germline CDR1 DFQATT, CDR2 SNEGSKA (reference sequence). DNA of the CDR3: TGCAGTGTTTCTCTAGTGGGGCGACAGGAGACCCAGTACTTC. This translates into CSVSLVGRQETQYF.

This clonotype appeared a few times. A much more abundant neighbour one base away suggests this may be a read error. CDR3 sequence (DNA): TGCAGTGCTAGAGAGCCGGGGGGGAACTACAATGAGCAGTTCTTC. This translates into CSAREPGGNYNEQFF. The V call is TRBV20-1, the J call TRBJ2-1; 8 nucleotides line up with TRBD2. CDR3 size: 15 residues. J was trimmed by 3 bases and V by 0 bases; bases with no gene match: 4. Per germline, CDR1 DFQATT and CDR2 SNEGSKA (reference sequence).

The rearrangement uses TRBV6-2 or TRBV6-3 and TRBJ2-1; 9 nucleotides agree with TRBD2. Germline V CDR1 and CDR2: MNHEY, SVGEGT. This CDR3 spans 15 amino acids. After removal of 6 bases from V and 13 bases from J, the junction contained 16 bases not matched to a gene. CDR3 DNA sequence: TGTGCCAGCAGCAGCGGGGGGCTAATTCAAGACACCCAGTTCTTC. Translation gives CASSSGGLIQDTQFF.

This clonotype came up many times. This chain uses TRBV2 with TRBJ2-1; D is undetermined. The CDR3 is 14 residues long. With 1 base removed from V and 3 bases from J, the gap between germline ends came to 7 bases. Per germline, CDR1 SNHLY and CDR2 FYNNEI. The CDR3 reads CASSEEGNYNEQFF. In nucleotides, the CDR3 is TGTGCCAGCAGTGAAGAGGGCAACTACAATGAGCAGTTCTTC.

CDR3 sequence reads: CASTKREAGDSPLHF. In DNA form, the CDR3 reads TGTGCCAGCACCAAACGAGAGGCCGGGGATTCACCCCTCCACTTT. V gene TRBV12-3 or TRBV12-4 combines with J gene TRBJ1-6; D uncertain. The ends were cut back, 7 bases at V and 8 bases at J, with 18 bases in the middle. The CDR3 is 15 residues long.

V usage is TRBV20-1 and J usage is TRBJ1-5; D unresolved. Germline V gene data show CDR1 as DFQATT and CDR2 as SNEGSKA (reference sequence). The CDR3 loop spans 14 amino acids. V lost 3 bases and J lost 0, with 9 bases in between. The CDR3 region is CSASAAGSNQPQHF. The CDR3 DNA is TGCAGTGCTAGTGCCGCGGGTAGCAATCAGCCCCAGCATTTT.

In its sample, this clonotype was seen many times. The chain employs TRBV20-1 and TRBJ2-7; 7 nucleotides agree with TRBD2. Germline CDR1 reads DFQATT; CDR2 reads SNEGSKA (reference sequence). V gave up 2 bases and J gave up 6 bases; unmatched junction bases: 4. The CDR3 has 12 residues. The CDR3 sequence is CSARRRGGEQYF. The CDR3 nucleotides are TGCAGTGCTAGACGGCGCGGGGGCGAGCAGTACTTC.

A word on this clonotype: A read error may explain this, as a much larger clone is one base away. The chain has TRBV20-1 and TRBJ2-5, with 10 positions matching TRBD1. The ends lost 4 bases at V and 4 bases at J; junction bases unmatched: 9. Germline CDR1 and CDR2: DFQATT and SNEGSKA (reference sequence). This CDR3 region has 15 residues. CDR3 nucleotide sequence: TGCAGTGCTAACCCGACAGGGGGCTTGCGAGAGACCCAGTACTTC. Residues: CSANPTGGLRETQYF.

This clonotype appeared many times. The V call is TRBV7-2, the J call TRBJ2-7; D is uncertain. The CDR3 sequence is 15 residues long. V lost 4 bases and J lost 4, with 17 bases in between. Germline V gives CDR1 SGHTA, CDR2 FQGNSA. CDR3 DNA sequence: TGTGCCAGCAGCTACCCGGACGGCCTCTGGTACGAGCAGTACTTC. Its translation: CASSYPDGLWYEQYF.

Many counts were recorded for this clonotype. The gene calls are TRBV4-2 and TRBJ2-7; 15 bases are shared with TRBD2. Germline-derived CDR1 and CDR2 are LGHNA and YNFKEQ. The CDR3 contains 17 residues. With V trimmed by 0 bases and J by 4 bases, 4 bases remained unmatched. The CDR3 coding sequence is TGTGCCAGCAGCCAAGATGGGACTAGCGGGGGGCCGTACGAGCAGTACTTC. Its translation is CASSQDGTSGGPYEQYF.

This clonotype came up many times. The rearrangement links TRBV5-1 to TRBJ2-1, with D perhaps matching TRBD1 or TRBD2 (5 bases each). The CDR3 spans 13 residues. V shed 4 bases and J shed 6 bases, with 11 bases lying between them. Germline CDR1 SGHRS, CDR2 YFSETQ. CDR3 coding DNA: TGCGCCAGCAGCCAAGGGACCACCAATGAGCAGTTCTTC. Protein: CASSQGTTNEQFF.

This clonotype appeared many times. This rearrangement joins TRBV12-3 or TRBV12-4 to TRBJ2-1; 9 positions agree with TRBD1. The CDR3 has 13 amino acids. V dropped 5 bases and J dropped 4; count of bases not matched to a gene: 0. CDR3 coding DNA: TGTGCCAGCAGTGGACAGGGGTACAATGAGCAGTTCTTC. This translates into CASSGQGYNEQFF.

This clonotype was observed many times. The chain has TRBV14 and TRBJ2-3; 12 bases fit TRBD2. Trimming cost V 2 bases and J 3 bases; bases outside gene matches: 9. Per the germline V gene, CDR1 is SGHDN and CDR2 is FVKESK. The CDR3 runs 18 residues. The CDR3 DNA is TGTGCCAGCAGCCAACGACTAGCGGGGGCCGGATTTACAGATACGCAGTATTTT. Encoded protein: CASSQRLAGAGFTDTQYF.

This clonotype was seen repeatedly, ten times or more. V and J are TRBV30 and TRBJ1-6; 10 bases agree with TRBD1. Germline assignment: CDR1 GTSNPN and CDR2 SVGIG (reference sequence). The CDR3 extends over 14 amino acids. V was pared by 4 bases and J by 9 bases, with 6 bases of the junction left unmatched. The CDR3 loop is CAWKGTGDGSPLHF. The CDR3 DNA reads TGTGCCTGGAAGGGGACAGGGGATGGTTCACCCCTCCACTTT. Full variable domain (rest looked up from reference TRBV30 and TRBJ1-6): SQTIHQWPATLVQPVGSPLSLECTVEGTSNPNLYWYRQAAGRGLQLLFYSVGIGQISSEVPQNLSASRPQDRQFILSSKKLLLSDSGFYLCAWKGTGDGSPLHFGNGTRLTVT.

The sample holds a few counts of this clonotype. CDR3 protein: CASSAQGEEQPQHF. The DNA for the CDR3 is TGTGCCAGCAGCGCACAGGGTGAGGAGCAGCCCCAGCATTTT. V is TRBV7-9 and J is TRBJ1-5; tentatively, D is TRBD1 (6 bases). The V gene's germline CDR1 is SEHNR and CDR2 FQNEAQ (reference sequence). V was pared by 5 bases and J by 7 bases, with 15 bases between. The CDR3 covers 14 residues.

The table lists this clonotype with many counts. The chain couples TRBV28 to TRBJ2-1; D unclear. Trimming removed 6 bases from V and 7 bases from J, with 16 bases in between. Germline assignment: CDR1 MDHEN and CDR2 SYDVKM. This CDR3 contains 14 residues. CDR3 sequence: CASSPRPTFNEQFF. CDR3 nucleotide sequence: TGTGCCAGCAGCCCTCGGCCGACCTTTAATGAGCAGTTCTTC.

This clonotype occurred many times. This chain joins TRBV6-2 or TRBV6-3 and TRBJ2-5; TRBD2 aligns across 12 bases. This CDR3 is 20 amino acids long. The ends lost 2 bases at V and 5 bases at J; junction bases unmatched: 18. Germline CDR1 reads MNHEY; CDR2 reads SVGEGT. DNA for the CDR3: TGTGCCAGCAGTTACCGGACTAGCGGGGAGAGAATTTTAAGAAGGGAGACCCAGTACTTC. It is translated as CASSYRTSGERILRRETQYF.

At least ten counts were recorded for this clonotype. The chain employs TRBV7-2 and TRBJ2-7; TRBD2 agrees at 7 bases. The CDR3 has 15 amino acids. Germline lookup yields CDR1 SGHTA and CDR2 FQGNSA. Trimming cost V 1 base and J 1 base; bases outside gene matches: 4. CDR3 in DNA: TGTGCCAGCAGCTTAGATGGGGGGGGATCCTACGAGCAGTACTTC. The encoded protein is CASSLDGGGSYEQYF.

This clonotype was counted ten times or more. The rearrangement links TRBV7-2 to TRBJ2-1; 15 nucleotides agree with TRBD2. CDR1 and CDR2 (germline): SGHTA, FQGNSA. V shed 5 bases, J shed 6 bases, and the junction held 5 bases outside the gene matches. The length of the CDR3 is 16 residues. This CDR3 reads CASSQRTSGGANEQFF. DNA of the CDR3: TGTGCCAGCAGCCAGCGGACTAGCGGGGGGGCCAATGAGCAGTTCTTC.

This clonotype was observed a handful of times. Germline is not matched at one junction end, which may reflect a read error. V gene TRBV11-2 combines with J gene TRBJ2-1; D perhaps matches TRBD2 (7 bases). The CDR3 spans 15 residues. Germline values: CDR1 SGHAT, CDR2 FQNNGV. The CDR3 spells CARSLVGGRANEQFF. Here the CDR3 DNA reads TGTGCCCGCAGCTTAGTAGGGGGGAGGGCCAATGAGCAGTTCTTC.

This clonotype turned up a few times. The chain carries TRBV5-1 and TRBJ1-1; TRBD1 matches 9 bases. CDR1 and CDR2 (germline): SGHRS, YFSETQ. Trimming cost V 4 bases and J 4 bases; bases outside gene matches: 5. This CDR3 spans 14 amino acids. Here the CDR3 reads CASSGGQGSTEAFF. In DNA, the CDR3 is TGCGCCAGCAGCGGAGGACAGGGGAGCACTGAAGCTTTCTTT.

This CDR3 reads CAWSEPRGRTYEQYF. DNA of the CDR3: TGTGCCTGGAGTGAACCCCGTGGCAGAACCTACGAGCAGTACTTC. This chain uses TRBV30 with TRBJ2-7, with D unresolved. Germline V CDR1 and CDR2: GTSNPN, SVGIG (reference sequence). The CDR3 covers 15 residues. V lost 1 base to trimming and J lost 2 bases, with 15 bases between them.

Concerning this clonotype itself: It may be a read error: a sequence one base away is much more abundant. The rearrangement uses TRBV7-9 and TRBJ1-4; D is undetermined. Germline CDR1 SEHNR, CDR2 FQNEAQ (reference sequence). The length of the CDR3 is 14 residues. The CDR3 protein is CASSPTRAGEKPFF. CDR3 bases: TGTGCCAGCAGCCCCACCCGGGCAGGTGAAAAACCGTTTTTT.

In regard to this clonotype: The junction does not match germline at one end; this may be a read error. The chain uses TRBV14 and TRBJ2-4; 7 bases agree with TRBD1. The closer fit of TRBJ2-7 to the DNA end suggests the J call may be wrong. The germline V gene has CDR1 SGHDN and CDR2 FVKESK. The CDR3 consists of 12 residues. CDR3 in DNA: TGTGCCGGCAGCCGGACAGGCTACGAGCAGTACTTC. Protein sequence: CAGSRTGYEQYF.

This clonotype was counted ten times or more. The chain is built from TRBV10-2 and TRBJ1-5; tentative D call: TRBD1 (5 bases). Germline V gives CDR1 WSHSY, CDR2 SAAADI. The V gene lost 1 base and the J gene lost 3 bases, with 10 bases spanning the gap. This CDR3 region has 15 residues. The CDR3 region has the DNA TGCGCCAGCAGTGAGTTTTCAGGGATCAATCAGCCCCAGCATTTT. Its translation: CASSEFSGINQPQHF.